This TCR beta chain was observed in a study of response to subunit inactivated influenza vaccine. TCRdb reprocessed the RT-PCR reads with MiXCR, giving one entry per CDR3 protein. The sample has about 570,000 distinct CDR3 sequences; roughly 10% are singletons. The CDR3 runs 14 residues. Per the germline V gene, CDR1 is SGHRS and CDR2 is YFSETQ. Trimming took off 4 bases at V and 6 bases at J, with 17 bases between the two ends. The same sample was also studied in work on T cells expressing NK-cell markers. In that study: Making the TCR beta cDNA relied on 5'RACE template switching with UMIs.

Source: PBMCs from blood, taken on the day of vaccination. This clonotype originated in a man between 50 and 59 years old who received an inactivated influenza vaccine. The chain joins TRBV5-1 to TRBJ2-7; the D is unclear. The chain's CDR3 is CASSNRPDRGEQYF. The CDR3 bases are TGCGCCAGCAGCAACCGACCAGACCGCGGCGAGCAGTACTTC.